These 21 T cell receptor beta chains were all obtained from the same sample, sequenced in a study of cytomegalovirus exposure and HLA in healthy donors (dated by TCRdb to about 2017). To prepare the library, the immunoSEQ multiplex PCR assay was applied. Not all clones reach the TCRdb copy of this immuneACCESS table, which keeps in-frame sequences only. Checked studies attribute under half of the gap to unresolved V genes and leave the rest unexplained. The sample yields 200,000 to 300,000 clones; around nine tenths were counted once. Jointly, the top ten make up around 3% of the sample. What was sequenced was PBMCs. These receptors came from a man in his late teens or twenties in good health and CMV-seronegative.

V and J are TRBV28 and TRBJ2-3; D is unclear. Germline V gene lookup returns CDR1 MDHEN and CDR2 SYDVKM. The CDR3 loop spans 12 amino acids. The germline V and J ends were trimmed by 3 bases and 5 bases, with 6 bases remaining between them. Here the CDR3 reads CASSFRLDTQYF. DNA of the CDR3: TGTGCCAGCAGTTTTCGACTAGATACGCAGTATTTT.

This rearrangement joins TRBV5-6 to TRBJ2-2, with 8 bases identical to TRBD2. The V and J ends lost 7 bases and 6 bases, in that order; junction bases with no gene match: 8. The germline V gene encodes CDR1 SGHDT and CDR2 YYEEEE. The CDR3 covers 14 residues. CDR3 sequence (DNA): TGTGCCAGCCGGAAAGCGGGAGCTTCCGGGGAGCTGTTTTTT. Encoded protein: CASRKAGASGELFF.

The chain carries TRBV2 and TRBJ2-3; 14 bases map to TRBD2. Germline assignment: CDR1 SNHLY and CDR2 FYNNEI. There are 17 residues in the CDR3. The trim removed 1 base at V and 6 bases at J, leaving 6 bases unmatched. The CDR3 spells CASSEVSRTSGGDTQYF. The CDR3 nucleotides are TGTGCCAGCAGTGAAGTGTCTAGGACTAGCGGGGGGGATACGCAGTATTTT.

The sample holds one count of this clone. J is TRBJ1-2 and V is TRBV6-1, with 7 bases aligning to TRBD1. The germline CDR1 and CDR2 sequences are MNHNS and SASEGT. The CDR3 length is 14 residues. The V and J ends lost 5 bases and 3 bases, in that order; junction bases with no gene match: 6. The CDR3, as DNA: TGTGCCAGCAGTCCCCAGGGACAGTACTATGGCTACACCTTC. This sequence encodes CASSPQGQYYGYTF.

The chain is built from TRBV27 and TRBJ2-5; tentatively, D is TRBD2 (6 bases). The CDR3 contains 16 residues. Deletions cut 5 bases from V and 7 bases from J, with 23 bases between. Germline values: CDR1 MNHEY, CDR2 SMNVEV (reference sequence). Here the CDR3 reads CASSPYPDQGRRTQYF. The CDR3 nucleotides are TGTGCCAGCAGTCCGTATCCCGACCAAGGGAGGAGGACCCAGTACTTC.

Here the CDR3 reads CASSTFRDRVQSSYEQYF. The CDR3 coding sequence is TGTGCCAGTAGTACATTCCGGGACAGGGTCCAAAGCTCCTACGAGCAGTACTTC. V and J are TRBV19 and TRBJ2-7; TRBD1 aligns across 9 bases. The germline V gene encodes CDR1 LNHDA and CDR2 SQIVND (reference sequence). Germline trimming cut 4 bases from V and 0 bases from J; bases unmatched to any gene: 13. The CDR3 has 18 residues.

The CDR3 DNA reads TGTGCCAGCAGCGACCTTGAGGGCCGCTACGAGCAGTACTTC. Encoded protein: CASSDLEGRYEQYF. The chain carries TRBV7-8 and TRBJ2-7; TRBD2 might be the D (5 bases). Trimming took 5 bases from V and 3 from J, leaving 14 bases between them. Germline V CDR1 and CDR2: SGHVS, FQNEAQ. This CDR3 has 14 residues.

CDR3 amino acids: CASSSQGTDNEQFF. For the CDR3, the DNA is TGTGCCAGCAGTTCACAGGGGACAGACAATGAGCAGTTCTTC. The rearrangement joins TRBV2 to TRBJ2-1; 7 nucleotides match TRBD1. J gave up 5 bases and V 5 bases, and 6 bases lay outside the gene matches. There are 14 residues in the CDR3. CDR1 and CDR2 (germline): SNHLY, FYNNEI.

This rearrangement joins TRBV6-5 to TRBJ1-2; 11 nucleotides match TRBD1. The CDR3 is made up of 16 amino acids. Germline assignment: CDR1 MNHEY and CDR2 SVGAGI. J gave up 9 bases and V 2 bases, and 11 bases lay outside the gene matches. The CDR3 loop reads CASSYPGGTGGYRYTF. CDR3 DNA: TGTGCCAGCAGTTACCCAGGAGGGACAGGGGGTTACCGCTACACCTTC.

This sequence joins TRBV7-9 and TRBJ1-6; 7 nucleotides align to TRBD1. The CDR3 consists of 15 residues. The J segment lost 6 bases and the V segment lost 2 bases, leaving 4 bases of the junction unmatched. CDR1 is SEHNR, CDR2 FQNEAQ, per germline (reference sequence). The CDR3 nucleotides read TGTGCCAGCAGCTTACAGGGGGTTCGTAATTCACCCCTCCACTTT. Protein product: CASSLQGVRNSPLHF.

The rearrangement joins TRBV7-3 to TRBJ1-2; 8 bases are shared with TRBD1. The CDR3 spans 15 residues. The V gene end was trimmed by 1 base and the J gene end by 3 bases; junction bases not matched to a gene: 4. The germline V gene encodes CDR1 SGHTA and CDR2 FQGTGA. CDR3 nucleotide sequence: TGTGCCAGCAGCTTAATGGACAGGGACGACTATGGCTACACCTTC. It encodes CASSLMDRDDYGYTF.

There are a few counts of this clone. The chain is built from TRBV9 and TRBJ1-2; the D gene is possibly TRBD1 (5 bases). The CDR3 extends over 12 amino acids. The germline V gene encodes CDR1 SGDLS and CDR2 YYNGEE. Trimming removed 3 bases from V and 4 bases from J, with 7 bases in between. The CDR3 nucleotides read TGTGCCAGCAGCGCTCAGGGCTATGGCTACACCTTC. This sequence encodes CASSAQGYGYTF. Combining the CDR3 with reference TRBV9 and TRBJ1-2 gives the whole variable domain DSGVTQTPKHLITATGQRVTLRCSPRSGDLSVYWYQQSLDQGLQFLIQYYNGEERAKGNILERFSAQQFPDLHSELNLSSLELGDSALYFCASSAQGYGYTFGSGTRLTVV.

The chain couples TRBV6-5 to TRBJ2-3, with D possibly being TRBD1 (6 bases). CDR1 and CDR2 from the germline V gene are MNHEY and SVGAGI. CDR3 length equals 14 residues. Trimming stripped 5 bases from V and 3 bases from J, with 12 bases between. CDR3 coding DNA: TGTGCCAGCAGTAACAGGGTTGGGACAGATACGCAGTATTTT. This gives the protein CASSNRVGTDTQYF.

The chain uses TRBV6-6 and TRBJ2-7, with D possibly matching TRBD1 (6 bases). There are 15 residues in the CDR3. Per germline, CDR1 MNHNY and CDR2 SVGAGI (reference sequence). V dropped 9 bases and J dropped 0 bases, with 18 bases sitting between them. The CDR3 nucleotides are TGTGCCAGTTCAGGGGAGAGGGCCATCTCCTACGAGCAGTACTTC. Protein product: CASSGERAISYEQYF.

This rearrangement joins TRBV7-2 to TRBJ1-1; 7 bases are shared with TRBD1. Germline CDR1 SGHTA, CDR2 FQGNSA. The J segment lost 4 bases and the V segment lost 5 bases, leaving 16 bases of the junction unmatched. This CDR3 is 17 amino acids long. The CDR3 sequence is CASSLLQTGYGGTEAFF. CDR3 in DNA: TGTGCCAGCAGCCTACTACAGACAGGGTATGGGGGCACTGAAGCTTTCTTT.

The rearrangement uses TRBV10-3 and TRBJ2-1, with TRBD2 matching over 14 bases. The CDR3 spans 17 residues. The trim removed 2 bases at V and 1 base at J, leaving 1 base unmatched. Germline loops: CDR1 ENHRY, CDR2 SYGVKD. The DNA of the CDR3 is TGTGCCATCAGTGAGGGGACTAGCGGGAGATCCTACAATGAGCAGTTCTTC. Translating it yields CAISEGTSGRSYNEQFF.

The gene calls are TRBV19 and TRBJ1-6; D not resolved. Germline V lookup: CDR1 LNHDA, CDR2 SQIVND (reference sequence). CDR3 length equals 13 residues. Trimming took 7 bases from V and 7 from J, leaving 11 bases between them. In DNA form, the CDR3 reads TGTGCCAGTACTGGCAGAAAAAATTCACCCCTCCACTTT. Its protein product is CASTGRKNSPLHF.

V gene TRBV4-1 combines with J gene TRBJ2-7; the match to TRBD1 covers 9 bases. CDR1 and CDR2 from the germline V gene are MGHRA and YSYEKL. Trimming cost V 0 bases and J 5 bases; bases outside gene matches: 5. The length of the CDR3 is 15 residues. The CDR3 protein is CASSQENRGLDEQYF. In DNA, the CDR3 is TGCGCCAGCAGCCAAGAAAACAGGGGGCTGGACGAGCAGTACTTC.

CDR3 sequence reads: CASSLAPYTGYANNEQFF. The CDR3 nucleotides are TGTGCCAGCAGTCTAGCCCCCTATACAGGGTACGCCAACAATGAGCAGTTCTTC. V gene TRBV27 combines with J gene TRBJ2-1, with D possibly being TRBD1 (6 bases). Germline CDR1 is MNHEY and CDR2 is SMNVEV (reference sequence). This CDR3 contains 18 residues. Trimming cost V 5 bases and J 5 bases, with 25 bases left between them.

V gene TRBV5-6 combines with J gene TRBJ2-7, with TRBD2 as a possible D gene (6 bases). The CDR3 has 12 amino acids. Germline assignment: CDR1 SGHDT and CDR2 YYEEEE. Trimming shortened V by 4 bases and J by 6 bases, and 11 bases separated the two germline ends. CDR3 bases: TGTGCCAGCAGCGACCTAGCGAGCGAGCAGTACTTC. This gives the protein CASSDLASEQYF.

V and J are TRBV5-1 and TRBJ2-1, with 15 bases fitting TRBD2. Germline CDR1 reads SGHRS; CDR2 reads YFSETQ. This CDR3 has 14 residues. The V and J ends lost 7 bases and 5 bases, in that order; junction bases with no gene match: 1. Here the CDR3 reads CASGTSGGHNEQFF. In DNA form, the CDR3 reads TGCGCCAGCGGGACTAGCGGGGGGCACAATGAGCAGTTCTTC.